These 24 T cell receptor beta chains were all obtained from the same sample, sequenced in a study of CD8 T cells in Susac syndrome. A quantity of roughly 0.5 to 1 ug RNA underwent reverse transcription using random hexamers. MiXCR was run by TCRdb on the immunoSEQ multiplex PCR reads, yielding one entry per CDR3 protein. The repertoire holds approximately 190,000 distinct CDR3 sequences, with 95% as singletons. Sample: CD8+ T cells from PBMCs. The receptors originated from a human donor with Susac syndrome.

The chain joins TRBV12-3 or TRBV12-4 to TRBJ1-2; tentative D call: TRBD1 (5 bases). V was cut by 10 bases and J by 3 bases, with 18 bases left in between. There are 14 residues in the CDR3. The CDR3 region has the DNA TGTGCCACCTCCACCGCGGGGGAACACTATGGCTACACCTTC. As protein: CATSTAGEHYGYTF.

This chain joins TRBV29-1 and TRBJ2-3; D may be TRBD2 (7 bases). Germline lookup yields CDR1 SQVTM and CDR2 ANQGSEA. V was clipped by 8 bases and J by 0 bases, with 21 bases between them. This CDR3 is 16 amino acids long. The CDR3 spells CSIKGGGPFSTDTQYF. The DNA of the CDR3 is TGCAGCATTAAGGGGGGGGGACCTTTTAGCACAGATACGCAGTATTTT.

This clonotype was counted once. J is TRBJ2-3 and V is TRBV7-6; TRBD2 matches at 9 bases. V was clipped by 1 base and J by 6 bases; unmatched bases: 2. The CDR3 is made up of 14 amino acids. Germline assignment: CDR1 SGHVS and CDR2 FNYEAQ. CDR3: CASSLETSGDTQYF. The CDR3 DNA reads as TGTGCCAGCAGCTTAGAGACTAGCGGCGATACGCAGTATTTT.

This clonotype was seen once. The chain is built from TRBV3-1 and TRBJ2-1; D might be TRBD2 (5 bases). Germline loops: CDR1 LGHDT, CDR2 YNNKEL (reference sequence). Trimming stripped 1 base from V and 2 bases from J, with 12 bases between. This CDR3 has 16 amino acids. CDR3 protein: CASSQVGRRPYNEQFF. CDR3 nucleotide sequence: TGTGCCAGCAGCCAAGTAGGGAGACGGCCCTACAATGAGCAGTTCTTC.

The chain uses TRBV27 and TRBJ2-7; 10 nucleotides align to TRBD1. Germline CDR1 and CDR2: MNHEY and SMNVEV (reference sequence). This CDR3 has 17 amino acids. The J segment lost 0 bases and the V segment lost 5 bases, leaving 10 bases of the junction unmatched. The DNA of the CDR3 is TGTGCCAGCAGTCCACAACCGGGACAGGGGAGCTCCTACGAGCAGTACTTC. Encoded protein: CASSPQPGQGSSYEQYF.

J is TRBJ2-1 and V is TRBV2; 10 nucleotides match TRBD1. This CDR3 is 15 amino acids long. The V and J ends lost 3 bases and 5 bases, in that order; junction bases with no gene match: 4. Per the germline V gene, CDR1 is SNHLY and CDR2 is FYNNEI. This CDR3 reads CASSEEGQGHNEQFF. CDR3 coding DNA: TGTGCCAGCAGTGAGGAGGGACAGGGGCACAATGAGCAGTTCTTC.

The CDR3 region has the DNA TGTGCCAGCAGCTTGGTGGGCGGGAGGGAAAACCACGAGCAGTACTTC. Encoded protein: CASSLVGGRENHEQYF. The chain uses TRBV13 and TRBJ2-7; 9 bases map to TRBD2. The CDR3 has 16 residues. CDR1 is PRHDT, CDR2 FYEKMQ, per germline (reference sequence). V shed 3 bases, J shed 5 bases, and the junction held 11 bases outside the gene matches.

This rearrangement joins TRBV27 to TRBJ2-7, with D unresolved. The germline CDR1 and CDR2 sequences are MNHEY and SMNVEV (reference sequence). The CDR3 is made up of 15 amino acids. Trimming cost V 2 bases and J 3 bases, with 14 bases left between them. CDR3 protein: CASSLQFQGLYEQYF. CDR3 DNA sequence: TGTGCCAGCAGTTTACAGTTCCAAGGTCTCTACGAGCAGTACTTC.

This rearrangement joins TRBV29-1 to TRBJ1-2, with D possibly matching TRBD1 (5 bases). The CDR3 length is 14 residues. Germline loops: CDR1 SQVTM, CDR2 ANQGSEA. Trimming removed 2 bases from V and 7 bases from J, with 17 bases in between. The chain's CDR3 is CSVELTTDGFGYTF. The DNA of the CDR3 is TGCAGCGTTGAATTGACGACAGATGGTTTTGGCTACACCTTC.

Only one count was recorded for this clonotype. This chain uses TRBV5-4 with TRBJ2-3; TRBD2 aligns across 9 bases. J lost 4 bases, V lost 0 bases, and 12 bases had no gene match. This CDR3 contains 18 residues. Per the germline V gene, CDR1 is SGHNT and CDR2 is YYREEE (reference sequence). The CDR3 sequence is CASSLVLAAGGPPDTQYF. Written as DNA, the CDR3 is TGTGCCAGCAGCTTGGTTTTGGCGGCGGGAGGGCCCCCAGATACGCAGTATTTT.

The chain couples TRBV12-3 or TRBV12-4 to TRBJ1-2; 7 bases fit TRBD1. V was clipped by 4 bases and J by 8 bases; unmatched bases: 10. This CDR3 has 14 amino acids. The CDR3 DNA follows: TGTGCCAGCAGTTCCCCCACAGGGGTGAGCGGCTACACCTTC. It codes for CASSSPTGVSGYTF.

The rearrangement uses TRBV7-9 and TRBJ2-5; 8 bases are shared with TRBD1. CDR3 size: 14 residues. Germline-derived CDR1 and CDR2 are SEHNR and FQNEAQ (reference sequence). Trimming at V came to 8 bases and at J to 4 bases, leaving 9 bases not matched to a gene. The CDR3 reads CASEGQGAGETQYF. DNA for the CDR3: TGTGCCAGCGAAGGGCAGGGGGCAGGAGAGACCCAGTACTTC.

The chain combines TRBV7-9 with TRBJ2-5, with TRBD2 identical over 8 bases. Trimming at V came to 0 bases and at J to 2 bases, leaving 2 bases not matched to a gene. CDR3 length: 15 amino acids. Germline-derived CDR1 and CDR2 are SEHNR and FQNEAQ (reference sequence). The CDR3 DNA sequence: TGTGCCAGCAGCTTAGCAATAGCGGGACAAGAGACCCAGTACTTC. Translated: CASSLAIAGQETQYF.

The chain carries TRBV6-5 and TRBJ1-6; TRBD1 aligns across 8 bases. Trimming cost V 5 bases and J 8 bases; bases outside gene matches: 5. CDR1 and CDR2 (germline): MNHEY, SVGAGI. The CDR3 contains 14 residues. In DNA form, the CDR3 reads TGTGCCAGCAGTATGACAGGGGATCATTCACCCCTCCACTTT. This encodes CASSMTGDHSPLHF.

The genes are TRBV19 and TRBJ2-6, with TRBD1 matching 8 bases. Germline trimming cut 6 bases from V and 2 bases from J; bases unmatched to any gene: 12. CDR1 and CDR2 from the germline V gene are LNHDA and SQIVND (reference sequence). The length of the CDR3 is 18 residues. The CDR3 here is CASRPGQVLSAGANVLTF. The CDR3 region has the DNA TGTGCCAGTAGACCGGGACAGGTTCTTTCAGCTGGGGCCAACGTCCTGACTTTC.

The chain employs TRBV12-3 or TRBV12-4 and TRBJ1-2; weak D call: TRBD1 (6 bases). V lost 5 bases to trimming and J lost 3 bases, with 13 bases between them. CDR3 length: 14 amino acids. CDR3: CASSGRGGYYGYTF. The DNA of the CDR3 is TGTGCCAGCAGTGGGAGGGGGGGGTACTATGGCTACACCTTC.

The V and J genes are TRBV23-1 and TRBJ2-1, with TRBD2 matching over 10 bases. TRBV23-1 is known as an ORF, though its function is uncertain. The CDR3 spans 16 residues. The V segment lost 4 bases and the J segment 10 bases; nucleotides outside the gene matches: 13. This CDR3 is CASSPKAGGPNREQFF. In nucleotides, the CDR3 is TGCGCCAGCAGTCCAAAAGCGGGAGGGCCCAATAGGGAGCAGTTCTTC.

The J gene is TRBJ1-6, the V gene TRBV24-1, with D maybe TRBD1 (5 bases). Trimming removed 12 bases from V and 8 bases from J, with 13 bases in between. The CDR3 spans 12 residues. Germline V gene data show CDR1 as KGHDR and CDR2 as SFDVKD. In DNA, the CDR3 is TGTGCCTCCGAAGACAGAGATTCACCCCTCCACTTT. Amino acids: CASEDRDSPLHF.

This sequence joins TRBV3-1 and TRBJ2-1; 8 bases align to TRBD2. Per germline, CDR1 LGHDT and CDR2 YNNKEL (reference sequence). This CDR3 has 15 residues. Unmatched junction bases numbered 3, after V lost 5 bases and J lost 0 bases. The CDR3 loop is CASSASGYSYNEQFF. In DNA, the CDR3 is TGTGCCAGCAGCGCTAGCGGGTACTCCTACAATGAGCAGTTCTTC.

This sequence joins TRBV29-1 and TRBJ1-4; TRBD1 matches at 7 bases. Germline CDR1 SQVTM, CDR2 ANQGSEA. V shed 6 bases, J shed 5 bases, and the junction held 9 bases outside the gene matches. The CDR3 totals 14 residues. CDR3 sequence: CSVYTGEANEKLFF. The CDR3 DNA sequence: TGCAGCGTCTATACAGGGGAGGCGAATGAAAAACTGTTTTTT.

The CDR3 coding sequence is TGTGCCAGCAGTTACTCATCGGGCTCCTACGAGCAGTACTTC. It specifies CASSYSSGSYEQYF. The chain employs TRBV6-5 and TRBJ2-7; D not certain. In germline, CDR1 is MNHEY, CDR2 SVGAGI. This CDR3 has 14 amino acids. V was shortened by 0 bases and J by 0 bases, with 6 bases between the two germline ends.

The chain recombines TRBV28 with TRBJ1-1; perhaps TRBD1 as D (6 bases). In germline, CDR1 is MDHEN, CDR2 SYDVKM. V was pared by 6 bases and J by 1 base, with 12 bases between. This CDR3 region has 14 residues. The CDR3 DNA follows: TGTGCCAGCAGCCCCGGGACATGGAACACTGAAGCTTTCTTT. It is translated as CASSPGTWNTEAFF.

The genes are TRBV5-1 and TRBJ2-6; no clear D gene. The CDR3 has 16 amino acids. The germline V gene encodes CDR1 SGHRS and CDR2 YFSETQ. V lost 2 bases and J 0 bases, leaving 9 bases between the germline ends. The CDR3 loop reads CASSFAASSGANVLTF. CDR3 coding DNA: TGCGCCAGCAGCTTTGCCGCTAGCTCTGGGGCCAACGTCCTGACTTTC.

The rearrangement links TRBV6-5 to TRBJ1-2; D is perhaps TRBD1 (6 bases). Germline V gives CDR1 MNHEY, CDR2 SVGAGI. This CDR3 comprises 14 residues. V was clipped by 4 bases and J by 5 bases, with 14 bases between them. The CDR3 reads CASSFSEGVYGYTF. CDR3 DNA sequence: TGTGCCAGCAGTTTTTCTGAGGGGGTATATGGCTACACCTTC.